The clone carrying this T cell receptor (beta chain) was seen once. Antigen: not known. The PCR contained 60 Vbeta and 13 Jbeta primers. In the original analysis: The count from a later analysis was 65 million to 90 million unique TCR beta chains, some 12 million of them shared. Some clones are missing from TCRdb's copy, which holds only in-frame ones; the method was immunoSEQ multiplex PCR. The V and J calls and clone size were taken over from that table, and D and trimming were inferred from the DNA. The data show about 90,000 clones, about 66% seen once. This sample was taken from a study of cytomegalovirus exposure and HLA in healthy donors. The overall study: Unique TCR beta sequences numbering about 100 million came from approximately 180 million T cells in an earlier analysis. Points from the study as a whole: Reports credit the classifier with highly specific, highly sensitive diagnosis of cytomegalovirus status.

Per germline, CDR1 SQVTM and CDR2 ANQGSEA. The CDR3 is made up of 14 amino acids. The V end lost 6 bases, the J end lost 1 base, and 16 bases lay between the germline ends. Specimen: PBMCs. The origin of this receptor is a man aged 25 to 40 in good health and CMV-seronegative. The chain is built from TRBV29-1 and TRBJ2-7; D is perhaps TRBD1 (6 bases). The CDR3 DNA sequence: TGCAGCGTGGGGGATCGGGACAAGTCCTACGAGCAGTACTTC. Residues: CSVGDRDKSYEQYF.